Listed below are T cell receptor beta chains from one sample, sequenced in a study of post-analysis software for immune sequencing data. Using its own MiXCR run on the PCR reads, TCRdb lists one record per CDR3 protein. Of 750,000 to 950,000 distinct CDR3 sequences listed, about 50% are singletons. Sequencing input: blood. These receptors all stem from a girl aged 10-17 years with multiple sclerosis. Each CDR3 is given with its conserved first and last residue. The order of the fields is J gene, V gene, CDR3 protein.

j_call: TRBJ1-2; v_call: TRBV14; cdr3_aa: CASSQAGHYGYTF
j_call: TRBJ2-1; v_call: TRBV5-1; cdr3_aa: CASSRQLGLAPYNEQFF
j_call: -; v_call: TRBV4-1; cdr3_aa: CASSQTSESYEQYF
j_call: TRBJ2-7; v_call: TRBV7-9; cdr3_aa: CASSLDGTSAGYEQYF
j_call: TRBJ2-4; v_call: TRBV2; cdr3_aa: CASRVADTRYF
j_call: TRBJ2-3; v_call: TRBV6-6; cdr3_aa: CASSRTERADTQYF
j_call: TRBJ2-3; v_call: TRBV7-9; cdr3_aa: CASSWGAVLTDTQYF
j_call: TRBJ2-1; v_call: TRBV12-3/TRBV12-4; cdr3_aa: CASNPQRGYNEQFF
j_call: TRBJ2-4; v_call: TRBV20-1; cdr3_aa: CSARSLAGGPGNIQYF
j_call: TRBJ2-7; v_call: TRBV29-1; cdr3_aa: CSVGVPGSHEQYF
j_call: TRBJ1-2; v_call: TRBV7-2; cdr3_aa: CASSLGRGQRRRNYGYTF
j_call: TRBJ2-1; v_call: TRBV20-1; cdr3_aa: CSARESGGYNEQFF
j_call: TRBJ1-5; v_call: TRBV7-2; cdr3_aa: CASSFDPNQPQHF
j_call: TRBJ2-5; v_call: TRBV7-3; cdr3_aa: CASSQSSQETQYF
j_call: TRBJ2-7; v_call: TRBV10-3; cdr3_aa: CAINRDPTYEQYF
j_call: TRBJ2-7; v_call: TRBV12-3/TRBV12-4; cdr3_aa: CASSRVGEQYF
j_call: TRBJ1-2; v_call: TRBV7-2; cdr3_aa: CASSHRRDGGGYTF
j_call: TRBJ1-2; v_call: TRBV27; cdr3_aa: CASGTALRGGYTF
j_call: TRBJ2-1; v_call: TRBV7-9; cdr3_aa: CASSLTVAGGPKNEQFF
j_call: TRBJ2-7; v_call: TRBV4-1; cdr3_aa: CASSQGPDPSYEQYF
j_call: TRBJ2-7; v_call: TRBV7-9; cdr3_aa: CASSLAGQRGEQYF
j_call: TRBJ2-3; v_call: TRBV5-1; cdr3_aa: CASSPRRQVGDSTDTQYF
j_call: TRBJ2-5; v_call: TRBV12-3/TRBV12-4; cdr3_aa: CASSLVEWETQYF
j_call: TRBJ1-2; v_call: TRBV7-8; cdr3_aa: CASSLVRGSPGYTF
j_call: TRBJ2-1; v_call: TRBV29-1; cdr3_aa: CSVSPAGEQFF
j_call: -; v_call: TRBV21-1; cdr3_aa: CASSKRPGTRHEQYF
j_call: TRBJ2-3; v_call: TRBV5-1; cdr3_aa: CAGSLVGLAVDTQYF
j_call: TRBJ1-5; v_call: TRBV5-1; cdr3_aa: CASSLGVDGSNQPQHF
j_call: TRBJ1-5; v_call: TRBV12-3/TRBV12-4; cdr3_aa: CASSLTADRGGRNQPQHF
j_call: TRBJ2-7; v_call: TRBV9; cdr3_aa: CASSVGGHPLSYEQYF
j_call: TRBJ2-1; v_call: TRBV14; cdr3_aa: CASSPLAGVDYNEQFF
j_call: TRBJ2-1; v_call: TRBV20-1; cdr3_aa: CSASGDRGTYEQFF
j_call: TRBJ1-1; v_call: TRBV2; cdr3_aa: CASTPGQGFTEAFF
j_call: TRBJ2-7; v_call: TRBV3-1; cdr3_aa: CASSQPKETASPYEQYF
j_call: TRBJ2-1; v_call: TRBV18; cdr3_aa: CASSPYGGSSYNEQFF
j_call: TRBJ2-3; v_call: TRBV12-3/TRBV12-4; cdr3_aa: CASRRIPWRRDSRGTDTQYF
j_call: TRBJ1-1; v_call: TRBV20-1; cdr3_aa: CSALRTENTEAFF
j_call: TRBJ2-4; v_call: TRBV7-9; cdr3_aa: CASSHGSTRDHENIQYF
j_call: TRBJ2-1; v_call: TRBV3-1; cdr3_aa: CASSPNHYNEQFF
j_call: TRBJ2-7; v_call: TRBV5-1; cdr3_aa: CASSLPGGSSSYEQYF
j_call: TRBJ2-3; v_call: TRBV25-1; cdr3_aa: CASSERERLRDTQYF
j_call: TRBJ2-5; v_call: TRBV7-9; cdr3_aa: CASSQTSGGQETQYF
j_call: TRBJ2-2; v_call: TRBV6-4; cdr3_aa: CVSSAGASFEERFF
j_call: -; v_call: TRBV9; cdr3_aa: CASSPLAGITYNEQYF
j_call: TRBJ2-7; v_call: TRBV4-2; cdr3_aa: CASSQVGRYEQCF
j_call: -; v_call: TRBV7-2; cdr3_aa: CASSLVRLGSYEQYF
j_call: -; v_call: TRBV10-3; cdr3_aa: CAISDPRPPNSLSSEQYF
j_call: TRBJ2-1; v_call: TRBV30; cdr3_aa: CAWRRLAGGNNEQFF
j_call: TRBJ2-3; v_call: TRBV7-2; cdr3_aa: CASSLSGGPTDTQYF